This is a list of T cell receptor beta chains from one sample in a study of shared clonotypes between healthy human individuals. Using immunoSEQ multiplex PCR, the repertoire was profiled, and TCRdb retains in-frame clones only, with some absent. The sample holds hundreds of thousands of clones; 55% to 75% are singletons and the top ten take 1.5% to 2%. Sequenced: memory CD4+ T cells sorted from blood. The receptors stem from a woman aged 30 to 39 in good health. Both conserved end residues are part of each CDR3. The D gene is left open where the match is weak. The listing skips clone size in some rows; elsewhere it reads once, few, many or a size class.

d_gene	abundance	v_gene	j_gene	CDR3nt	CDR3aa
TRBD1	-	TRBV2	TRBJ2-7	TGTGCCAGCAGAGGACAGGGGGCCCCTACCGAGCAGTACTTC	CASRGQGAPTEQYF
-	-	TRBV28	TRBJ1-4	TGTGCAGTTGAAGGGGAAGATGAAAAACTGTTTTTT	CAVEGEDEKLFF
-	-	TRBV7-6	TRBJ2-3	TGTGCCAGCCGGGCCGGGGGCACAGATACGCAGTATTTT	CASRAGGTDTQYF
TRBD1	few	TRBV15	TRBJ2-1	TGTGCCACCAGCAGAGTCGGACAGGGTGGGGATTGGGACTCCTACAATGAGCAGTTCTTC	CATSRVGQGGDWDSYNEQFF
-	-	TRBV5-1	TRBJ2-2	TGCGCCAGCAGCCGGGACCTCACCGGGGAGCTGTTTTTT	CASSRDLTGELFF
-	-	TRBV7-8	TRBJ1-1	TGTGCCAGCAGGGGGAGGAGGAACACTGAAGCTTTCTTT	CASRGRRNTEAFF
-	-	TRBV19	TRBJ1-1	TGTGCCAGTAGGCCGGAGAGAAGGAACACTGAAGCTTTCTTT	CASRPERRNTEAFF
-	-	TRBV10-3	TRBJ2-2	TGTGCCATCAAGACGAGGGGGGCCTTTGACACCGGGGAGCTGTTTTTT	CAIKTRGAFDTGELFF
TRBD1	-	TRBV27	TRBJ1-5	TGTGCCAGCAGAAGACAGGGGAATCAGCCCCAGCATTTT	CASRRQGNQPQHF
-	-	TRBV5-1	TRBJ1-1	TGCGCCAGCCGGAAGACGAACACTGAAGCTTTCTTT	CASRKTNTEAFF
TRBD1	few	TRBV5-1	TRBJ2-3	TGCGCCAGCAGCTTGGCAGGGGGCGCCACAGATACGCAGTATTTT	CASSLAGGATDTQYF
-	-	TRBV6-1	TRBJ2-2	TGTGCCACGGTACAGGGTATCAACACCGGGGAGCTGTTTTTT	CATVQGINTGELFF
TRBD2	-	TRBV4-1	TRBJ2-2	TGCGCCAGCAGCCAAGATAATATGGCTAGCGGGAACACCGGGGAGCTGTTTTTT	CASSQDNMASGNTGELFF
-	-	TRBV7-6	TRBJ2-7	TGTGCCAGCAGCGCTAGCGCGTACGAGCAGTACTTC	CASSASAYEQYF
-	-	TRBV4-1	TRBJ2-2	TGCGCCAGCAGCCAAGCAACAGGGCTCGCGAACACCGGGGAGCTGTTTTTT	CASSQATGLANTGELFF
-	-	TRBV18	TRBJ2-2	TGTGCCAGCTCACCAAGCGCCGGGACCGCGGGGGGGGAGCTGTTTTTT	CASSPSAGTAGGELFF
-	-	TRBV9	TRBJ1-2	TGTGCCAGCAGCGGACCTAGGGACGACACTAACTATGGCTACACCTTC	CASSGPRDDTNYGYTF
-	-	TRBV10-2	TRBJ1-5	TGCGCCAGCAGCGATAAATCAAGGGGTGGCGGCAATCAGCCCCAGCATTTT	CASSDKSRGGGNQPQHF
-	-	TRBV7-9	TRBJ2-7	TGTGCCAGCAGGACGCAGGGCAACTCCTACGAGCAGTACTTC	CASRTQGNSYEQYF
-	-	TRBV10-2	TRBJ2-5	TGCGCCAGCAGTGAGCAAGGGGACCAAGAGACCCAGTACTTC	CASSEQGDQETQYF
-	-	TRBV5-1	TRBJ2-1	TGCGCCAGCAGCCGGGACTGGGCTTCGGGCGAGCAGTTCTTC	CASSRDWASGEQFF
TRBD1	-	TRBV28	TRBJ2-7	TGTGCCAGCAGCTCCCCCGACAGGGCATATCGCGAGCAGTACTTC	CASSSPDRAYREQYF
-	few	TRBV7-8	TRBJ2-7	TGTGCCAGCAGCTCGGAGGGGAGAGGGGACATCTCCTACGAGCAGTACTTC	CASSSEGRGDISYEQYF
-	-	TRBV25-1	TRBJ1-1	TGTGCCAGCAGTAAGGGAGGGGACACTGAAGCTTTCTTT	CASSKGGDTEAFF
TRBD1	-	TRBV29-1	TRBJ2-7	TGCAGCGTTGCAGGACAGGGTCCTTGGGAGCAGTACTTC	CSVAGQGPWEQYF
-	-	TRBV11-2	TRBJ2-3	TGTGCCAGCAGCTCGTTCTCGGGGGCAGATACGCAGTATTTT	CASSSFSGADTQYF
-	-	TRBV7-2	TRBJ2-1	TGTGCCAGCAGCTTTGCCCCCACCTACAATGAGCAGTTCTTC	CASSFAPTYNEQFF
-	-	TRBV5-6	TRBJ1-1	TGTGCCAGCAGCCGCCTAGGCCTCGTCACCGCTGAAGCTTTCTTT	CASSRLGLVTAEAFF
TRBD2	-	TRBV28	TRBJ2-7	TGTGCCAGCAGCACTATCAGTCGGACTAGCGGGAAGTACGAGCAGTACTTC	CASSTISRTSGKYEQYF